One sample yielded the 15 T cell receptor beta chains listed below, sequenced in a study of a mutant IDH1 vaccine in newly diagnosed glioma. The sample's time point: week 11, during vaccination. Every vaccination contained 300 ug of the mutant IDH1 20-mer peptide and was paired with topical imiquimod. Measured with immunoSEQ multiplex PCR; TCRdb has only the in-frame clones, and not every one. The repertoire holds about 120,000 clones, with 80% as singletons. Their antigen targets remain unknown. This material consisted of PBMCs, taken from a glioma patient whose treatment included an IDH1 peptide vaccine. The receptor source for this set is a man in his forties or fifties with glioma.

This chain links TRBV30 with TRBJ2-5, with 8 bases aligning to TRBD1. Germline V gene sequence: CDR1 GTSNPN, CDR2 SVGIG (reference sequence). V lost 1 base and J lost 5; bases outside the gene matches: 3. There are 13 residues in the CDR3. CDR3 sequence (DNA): TGTGCCTGGAGTGAAACAGGGGGGGAGACCCAGTACTTC. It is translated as CAWSETGGETQYF.

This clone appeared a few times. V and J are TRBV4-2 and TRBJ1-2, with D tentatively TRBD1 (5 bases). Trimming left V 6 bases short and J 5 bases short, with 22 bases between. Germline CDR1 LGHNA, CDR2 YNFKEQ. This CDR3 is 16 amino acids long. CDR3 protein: CASRFGGRSEPYGYTF. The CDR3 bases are TGTGCCAGCAGATTCGGGGGAAGGTCCGAACCTTATGGCTACACCTTC.

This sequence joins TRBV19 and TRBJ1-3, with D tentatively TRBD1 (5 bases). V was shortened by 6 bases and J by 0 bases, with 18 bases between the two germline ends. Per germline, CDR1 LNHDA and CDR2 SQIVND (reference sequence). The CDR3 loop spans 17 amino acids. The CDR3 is CASSTLRDPSSGNTIYF. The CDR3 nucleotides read TGTGCCAGTAGCACACTCCGGGACCCCAGCTCTGGAAACACCATATATTTT.

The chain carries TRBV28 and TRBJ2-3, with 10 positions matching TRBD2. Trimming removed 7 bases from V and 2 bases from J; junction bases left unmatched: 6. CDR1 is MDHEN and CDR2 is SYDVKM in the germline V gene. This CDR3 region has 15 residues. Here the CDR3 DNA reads TGTGCCAGCATCGGGAGCGGGAGGGCCACAGATACGCAGTATTTT. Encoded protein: CASIGSGRATDTQYF.

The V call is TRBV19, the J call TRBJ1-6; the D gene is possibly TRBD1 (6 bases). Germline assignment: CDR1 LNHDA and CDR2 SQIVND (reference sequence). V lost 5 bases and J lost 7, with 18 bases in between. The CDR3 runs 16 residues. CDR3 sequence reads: CASSPTGIRRNSPLHF. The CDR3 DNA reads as TGTGCCAGTAGTCCCACAGGGATCCGTCGGAATTCACCCCTCCACTTT.

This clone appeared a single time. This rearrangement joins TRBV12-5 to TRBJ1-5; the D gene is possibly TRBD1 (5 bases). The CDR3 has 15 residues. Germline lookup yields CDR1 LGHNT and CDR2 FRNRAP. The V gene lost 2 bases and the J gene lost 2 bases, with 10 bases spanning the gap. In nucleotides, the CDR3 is TGTGCTAGTGGTTTGTCAGGGCCGGGCAATCAGCCCCAGCATTTT. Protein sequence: CASGLSGPGNQPQHF.

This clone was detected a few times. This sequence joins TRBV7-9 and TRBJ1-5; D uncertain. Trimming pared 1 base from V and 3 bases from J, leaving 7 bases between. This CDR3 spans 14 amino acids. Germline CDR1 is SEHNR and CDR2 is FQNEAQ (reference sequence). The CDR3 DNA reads TGTGCCAGCAGCTTAGACGGGTTCAATCAGCCCCAGCATTTT. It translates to CASSLDGFNQPQHF. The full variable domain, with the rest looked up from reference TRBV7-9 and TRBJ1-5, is DTGVSQNPRHKITKRGQNVTFRCDPISEHNRLYWYRQTLGQGPEFLTYFQNEAQLEKSRLLSDRFSAERPKGSFSTLEIQRTEQGDSAMYLCASSLDGFNQPQHFGDGTRLSIL.

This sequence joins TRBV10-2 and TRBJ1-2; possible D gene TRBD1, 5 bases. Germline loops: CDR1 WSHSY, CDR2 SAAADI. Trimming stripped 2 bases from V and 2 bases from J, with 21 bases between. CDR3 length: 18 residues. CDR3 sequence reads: CASSEVFQGWSGNYGYTF. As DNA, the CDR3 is TGCGCCAGCAGTGAGGTCTTCCAGGGCTGGTCGGGGAACTATGGCTACACCTTC.

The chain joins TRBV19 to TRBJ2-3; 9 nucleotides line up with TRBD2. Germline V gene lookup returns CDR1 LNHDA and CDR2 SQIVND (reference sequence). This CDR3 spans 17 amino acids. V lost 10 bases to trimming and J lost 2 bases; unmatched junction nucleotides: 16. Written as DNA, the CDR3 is TGTGCCATCGAGGGCCTTCTTCTAGCGGGACTCACAGATACGCAGTATTTT. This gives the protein CAIEGLLLAGLTDTQYF.

The CDR3 DNA is TGTGCCAGCAGTTACTCCGCTAGCGGGGGGGCCAATGAGCAGTTCTTC. It yields the protein CASSYSASGGANEQFF. This sequence joins TRBV6-6 and TRBJ2-1, with 12 bases matching TRBD2. Per the germline V gene, CDR1 is MNHNY and CDR2 is SVGAGI (reference sequence). The CDR3 sequence is 16 residues long. V trimming: 0 bases; J trimming: 6 bases; junction bases outside the gene matches: 3.

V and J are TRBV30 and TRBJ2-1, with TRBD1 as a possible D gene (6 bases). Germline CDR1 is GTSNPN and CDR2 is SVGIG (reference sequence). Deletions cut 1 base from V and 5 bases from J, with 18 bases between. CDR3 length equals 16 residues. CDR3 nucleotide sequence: TGTGCCTGGAGTGGTTATCCGAGACAGGCAGACAATGAGCAGTTCTTC. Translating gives CAWSGYPRQADNEQFF. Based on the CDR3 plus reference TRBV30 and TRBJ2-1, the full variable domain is SQTIHQWPATLVQPVGSPLSLECTVEGTSNPNLYWYRQAAGRGLQLLFYSVGIGQISSEVPQNLSASRPQDRQFILSSKKLLLSDSGFYLCAWSGYPRQADNEQFFGPGTRLTVL.

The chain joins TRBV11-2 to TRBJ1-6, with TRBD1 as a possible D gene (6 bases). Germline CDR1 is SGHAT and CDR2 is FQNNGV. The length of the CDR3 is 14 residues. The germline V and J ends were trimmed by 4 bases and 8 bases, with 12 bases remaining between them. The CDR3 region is CASSSTKGDSPLHF. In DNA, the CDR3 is TGTGCCAGCAGCTCGACGAAGGGGGATTCACCCCTCCACTTT.

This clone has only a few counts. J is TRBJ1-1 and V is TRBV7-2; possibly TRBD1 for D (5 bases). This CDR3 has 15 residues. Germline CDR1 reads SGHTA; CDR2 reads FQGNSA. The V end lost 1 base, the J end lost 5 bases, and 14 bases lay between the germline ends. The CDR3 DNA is TGTGCCAGCAGCTTAGACGGGACGGGAAGGACTGAAGCTTTCTTT. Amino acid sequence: CASSLDGTGRTEAFF.

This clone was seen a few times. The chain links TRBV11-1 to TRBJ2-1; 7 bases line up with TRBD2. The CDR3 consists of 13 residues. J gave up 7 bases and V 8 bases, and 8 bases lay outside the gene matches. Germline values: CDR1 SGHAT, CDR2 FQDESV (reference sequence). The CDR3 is CASRRTGGNEQFF. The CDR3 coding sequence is TGTGCCAGCCGTCGAACGGGAGGAAATGAGCAGTTCTTC. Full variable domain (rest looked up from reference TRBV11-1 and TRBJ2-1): EAEVAQSPRYKITEKSQAVAFWCDPISGHATLYWYRQILGQGPELLVQFQDESVVDDSQLPKDRFSAERLKGVDSTLKIQPAELGDSAMYLCASRRTGGNEQFFGPGTRLTVL.

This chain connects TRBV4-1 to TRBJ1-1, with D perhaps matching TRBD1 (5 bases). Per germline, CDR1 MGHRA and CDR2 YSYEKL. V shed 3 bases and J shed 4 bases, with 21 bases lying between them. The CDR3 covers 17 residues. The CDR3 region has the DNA TGCGCCAGCAGCCACCAAGGGGCTCCGGTTAAGAGCACTGAAGCTTTCTTT. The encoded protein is CASSHQGAPVKSTEAFF.